This T cell receptor (beta chain) was sequenced in a study of cytomegalovirus exposure and HLA in healthy donors. General study findings and limits: For presence/absence analyses, sequencing depth was assumed to be roughly uniform across donors. Another analysis was done later, and it associated fewer than 20,000 TCR beta sequences with HLA alleles at 0.05 false discovery rate. Rates of TCR association differed by HLA locus in a later analysis, with DRB1 highest and HLA-C lowest.

A multiplex PCR was run with 60 Vbeta primers and 13 Jbeta primers. Only in-frame clones appear in the TCRdb table, and some are missing; sequencing was by immunoSEQ multiplex PCR. The table records some 190,000 clones, 77% of them present only once. The CDR3 covers 15 residues. V shed 7 bases and J 7 bases; nucleotides not matched to a gene: 12. CDR1 is LNHDA and CDR2 is SQIVND in the germline V gene (reference sequence). Details on this clone: What it binds is not known.

Sequencing was performed on PBMCs. V usage is TRBV19 and J usage is TRBJ1-5; 8 nucleotides align to TRBD1. The TCR sequence derives from a woman in her twenties or thirties in good health and CMV-seropositive. This chain's CDR3 is CASTELQGAGQPQHF. As DNA, the CDR3 is TGTGCCAGTACCGAATTGCAGGGGGCGGGGCAGCCCCAGCATTTT.